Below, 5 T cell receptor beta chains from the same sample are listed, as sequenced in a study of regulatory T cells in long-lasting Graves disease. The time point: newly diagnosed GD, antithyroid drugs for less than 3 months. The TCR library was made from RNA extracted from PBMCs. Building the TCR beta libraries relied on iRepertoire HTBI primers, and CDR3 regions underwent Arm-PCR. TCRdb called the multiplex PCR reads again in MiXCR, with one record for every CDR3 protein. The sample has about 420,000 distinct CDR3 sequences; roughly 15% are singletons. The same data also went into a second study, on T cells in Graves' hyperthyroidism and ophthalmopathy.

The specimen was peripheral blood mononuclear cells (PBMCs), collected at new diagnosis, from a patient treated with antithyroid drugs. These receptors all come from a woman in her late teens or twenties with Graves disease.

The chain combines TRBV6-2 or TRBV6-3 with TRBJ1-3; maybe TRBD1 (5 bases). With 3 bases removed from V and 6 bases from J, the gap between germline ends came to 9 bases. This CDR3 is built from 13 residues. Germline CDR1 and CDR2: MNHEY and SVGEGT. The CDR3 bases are TGTGCCAGCAGTTATGACAGACAAAACACCATATATTTT. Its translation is CASSYDRQNTIYF.

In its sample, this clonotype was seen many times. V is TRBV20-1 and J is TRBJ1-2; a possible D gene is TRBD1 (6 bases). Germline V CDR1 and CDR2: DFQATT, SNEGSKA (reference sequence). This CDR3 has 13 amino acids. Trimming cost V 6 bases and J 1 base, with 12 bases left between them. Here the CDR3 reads CSATPDSNYGYTF. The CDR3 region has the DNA TGCAGTGCAACCCCGGACAGTAACTATGGCTACACCTTC.

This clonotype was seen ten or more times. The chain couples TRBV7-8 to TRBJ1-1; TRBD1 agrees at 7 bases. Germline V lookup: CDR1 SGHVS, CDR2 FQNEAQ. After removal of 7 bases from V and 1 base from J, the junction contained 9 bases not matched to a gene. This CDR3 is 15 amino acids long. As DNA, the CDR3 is TGTGCCAGCAAAAGGAGGGGACAGAGGAACACTGAAGCTTTCTTT. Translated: CASKRRGQRNTEAFF.

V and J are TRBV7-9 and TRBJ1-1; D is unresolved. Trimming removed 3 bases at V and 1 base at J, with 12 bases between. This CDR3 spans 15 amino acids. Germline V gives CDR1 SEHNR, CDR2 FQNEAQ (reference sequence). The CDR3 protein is CASSLKITGNTEAFF. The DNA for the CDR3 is TGTGCCAGCAGCTTGAAAATAACGGGGAACACTGAAGCTTTCTTT.

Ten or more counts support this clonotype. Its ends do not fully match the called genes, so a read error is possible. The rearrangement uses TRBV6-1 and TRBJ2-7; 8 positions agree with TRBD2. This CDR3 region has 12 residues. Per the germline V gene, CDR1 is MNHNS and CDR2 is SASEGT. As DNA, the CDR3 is TGCGCCAGCTGGGACGGGAGGGGCGAGCAGTACTTC. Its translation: CASWDGRGEQYF.